This TCR beta chain was sequenced during a study of vaccination effects on CD4 cells after COVID-19. Germline V lookup: CDR1 SNHLY, CDR2 FYNNEI. V lost 8 bases and J 8 bases, leaving 16 bases between the germline ends. The CDR3 is 13 amino acids. Peptide-pool stimulation followed by sequencing identified expanded antigen-specific CD4+ clonotypes in the ViraFEST assay. Having been cultured for around ten days, the cells underwent CD4+ T cell isolation. Absence of prior SARS-CoV-2 infection characterized the vaccine recipients, who showed negative nucleocapsid antibodies. IL-2 medium supplanted half the medium on days 3 and 7. This table comes from immunoSEQ multiplex PCR, and its TCRdb copy is limited to in-frame clones, with some not included. Of just under 65,000 clones in the sample, 75% were seen once. Points on this clone: Its cognate antigen is unknown.

This sample comprised CD4+ T cells from PBMCs cultured with HCoV-OC43 spike peptides, obtained before COVID-19 vaccination. Regarding subset: HCoV-OC43 spike overlapping peptide pool stimulation. V is TRBV2 and J is TRBJ2-4, with D possibly TRBD2 on 6 matching bases. This TCR came from a human donor who received a COVID-19 vaccine. CDR3 residues: CASGGAPGDIQYF. The CDR3 DNA follows: TGTGCCAGCGGGGGAGCCCCGGGGGACATTCAGTACTTC. The full variable domain, completed using reference TRBV2 and TRBJ2-4, is EPEVTQTPSHQVTQMGQEVILRCVPISNHLYFYWYRQILGQKVEFLVSFYNNEISEKSEIFDDQFSVERPDGSNFTLKIRSTKLEDSAMYFCASGGAPGDIQYFGAGTRLSVL.